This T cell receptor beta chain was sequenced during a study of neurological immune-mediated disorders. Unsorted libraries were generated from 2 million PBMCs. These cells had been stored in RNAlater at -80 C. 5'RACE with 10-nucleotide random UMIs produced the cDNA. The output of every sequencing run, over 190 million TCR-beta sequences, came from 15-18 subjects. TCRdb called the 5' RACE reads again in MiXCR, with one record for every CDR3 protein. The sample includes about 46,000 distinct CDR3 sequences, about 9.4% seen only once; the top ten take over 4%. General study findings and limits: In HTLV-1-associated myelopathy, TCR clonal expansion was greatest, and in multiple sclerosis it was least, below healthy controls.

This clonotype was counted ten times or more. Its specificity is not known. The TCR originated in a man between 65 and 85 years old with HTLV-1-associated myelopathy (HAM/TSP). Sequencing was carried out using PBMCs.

CDR3 sequence reads: CSARGGRTDTQYF. CDR3 in DNA: TGCAGCGCCAGAGGCGGACGCACAGATACGCAGTATTTT. This rearrangement joins TRBV29-1 to TRBJ2-3; D gene ambiguous. Per germline, CDR1 SQVTM and CDR2 ANQGSEA. Trimming took off 7 bases at V and 1 base at J, with 12 bases between the two ends. This CDR3 is built from 13 residues.